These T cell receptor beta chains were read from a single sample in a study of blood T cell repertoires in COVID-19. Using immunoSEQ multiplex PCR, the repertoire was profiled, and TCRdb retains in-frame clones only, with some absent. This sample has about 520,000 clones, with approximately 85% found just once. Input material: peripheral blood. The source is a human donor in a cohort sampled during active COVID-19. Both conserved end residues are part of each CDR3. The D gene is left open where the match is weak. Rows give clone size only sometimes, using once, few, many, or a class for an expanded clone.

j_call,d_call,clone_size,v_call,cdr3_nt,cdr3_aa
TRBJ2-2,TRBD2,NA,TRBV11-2,TGTGCCAGCAGCCCGCATAGCGGGAGTGGAACCGGGGAGCTGTTTTTT,CASSPHSGSGTGELFF
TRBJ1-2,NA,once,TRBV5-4,TGTGCCAGCAGCTTGGCGGGGAACCGCTACACCTTC,CASSLAGNRYTF
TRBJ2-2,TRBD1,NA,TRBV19,TGTGCCAGTAGTAAAGAAAGGGACAGGGGAGCCGGGGAGCTGTTTTTT,CASSKERDRGAGELFF
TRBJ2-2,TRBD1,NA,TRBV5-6,TGTGCCAGCAGCATGATGACAGGGCCCGGGGAGCTGTTTTTT,CASSMMTGPGELFF
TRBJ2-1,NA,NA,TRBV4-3,TGCGCCAGCAGCCAGGGCACGACTAGACACAATGAGCAGTTCTTC,CASSQGTTRHNEQFF
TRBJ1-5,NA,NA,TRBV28,TGTGCCAGCAGTTCCCCGGGCGGGCGAGATCAGCCCCAGCATTTT,CASSSPGGRDQPQHF
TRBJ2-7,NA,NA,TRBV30,TGTGCCTGGCTGGGCACCTACGAGCAGTACTTC,CAWLGTYEQYF
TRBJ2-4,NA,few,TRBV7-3,TGTGCCAGCAGCTTAGCCAGAGGAAACATTCAGTACTTC,CASSLARGNIQYF
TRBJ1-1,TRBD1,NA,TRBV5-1,TGCGCCAGCAGACCCGGAACAGGGGAGAACACTGAAGCTTTCTTT,CASRPGTGENTEAFF
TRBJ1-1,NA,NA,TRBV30,TGTGCCTGGAATGGACAGACCGGCACTGAAGCTTTCTTT,CAWNGQTGTEAFF
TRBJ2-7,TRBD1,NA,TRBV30,TGTGCCTGGAGTGGGGACAGGGGGCTTAACTACGAGCAGTACTTC,CAWSGDRGLNYEQYF
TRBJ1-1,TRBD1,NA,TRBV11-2,TGTGCCAGCAGCCGACGGACAGGGGGTGGTGGGTACACTGAAGCTTTCTTT,CASSRRTGGGGYTEAFF